This is a list of T cell receptor beta chains from one sample in a study of blood T cell repertoires in COVID-19. TCRdb's copy holds only in-frame clones and misses some; the assay was immunoSEQ multiplex PCR. The sample has 210,000 or so clones, 90% seen once. Sample: peripheral blood. These receptors were collected from a man aged 25-45 years with COVID-19, enrolled during active disease. Both conserved end residues are part of each CDR3. A D gene is named only where the DNA matches it firmly. Some rows mark clone size as missing; the rest say once, few, many or name a class of expanded clone.

J gene: TRBJ1-1
D gene: TRBD1
V gene: TRBV6-1
clone size: .
CDR3 protein: CASSDRGRLNTEAFF
CDR3 DNA: TGTGCCAGCAGTGACAGGGGGCGCCTGAACACTGAAGCTTTCTTT

J gene: TRBJ1-6
D gene: .
V gene: TRBV7-9
clone size: .
CDR3 protein: CASSPLKSETGYNSPLHF
CDR3 DNA: TGTGCCAGCAGCCCCCTTAAGAGTGAGACCGGGTATAATTCACCCCTCCACTTT

J gene: TRBJ2-7
D gene: .
V gene: TRBV3-1/TRBV3-2
clone size: .
CDR3 protein: CASSQDAVRVIYEQYF
CDR3 DNA: TGTGCCAGCAGCCAAGATGCGGTCAGGGTGATCTACGAGCAGTACTTC

J gene: TRBJ1-4
D gene: .
V gene: TRBV2
clone size: .
CDR3 protein: CASSEGAGFEKLFF
CDR3 DNA: TGTGCCAGCAGTGAGGGGGCAGGGTTTGAAAAACTGTTTTTT

J gene: TRBJ2-4
D gene: TRBD2
V gene: TRBV4-2
clone size: .
CDR3 protein: CASSHGTSGPGENIQYF
CDR3 DNA: TGTGCCAGCAGTCATGGGACTAGCGGCCCCGGGGAAAACATTCAGTACTTC

J gene: TRBJ2-2
D gene: .
V gene: TRBV7-3
clone size: .
CDR3 protein: CASSSQTGSTGELFF
CDR3 DNA: TGTGCCAGCAGCTCCCAGACTGGGTCCACCGGGGAGCTGTTTTTT

J gene: TRBJ2-3
D gene: TRBD2
V gene: TRBV2
clone size: few
CDR3 protein: CASRLLAGVADTQYF
CDR3 DNA: TGTGCCAGCCGCCTGCTAGCGGGAGTGGCAGATACGCAGTATTTT

J gene: TRBJ1-5
D gene: .
V gene: TRBV7-7
clone size: .
CDR3 protein: CASRGVTGYNQPQHF
CDR3 DNA: TGTGCCAGCAGGGGAGTAACTGGGTACAATCAGCCCCAGCATTTT

J gene: TRBJ1-1
D gene: .
V gene: TRBV6-5
clone size: once
CDR3 protein: CASTREAGMNTEAFF
CDR3 DNA: TGTGCCAGCACGAGGGAGGCAGGAATGAACACTGAAGCTTTCTTT

J gene: TRBJ1-5
D gene: .
V gene: TRBV6-5
clone size: .
CDR3 protein: CASSYFTGQPQHF
CDR3 DNA: TGTGCCAGCAGTTACTTTACAGGTCAGCCCCAGCATTTT

J gene: TRBJ1-2
D gene: TRBD1
V gene: TRBV14
clone size: .
CDR3 protein: CASSHPGQNHYGYTF
CDR3 DNA: TGTGCCAGCAGCCACCCGGGACAGAACCACTATGGCTACACCTTC

J gene: TRBJ1-5
D gene: TRBD1
V gene: TRBV6-5
clone size: .
CDR3 protein: CASSSPPGQRNQPQHF
CDR3 DNA: TGTGCCAGCAGTTCCCCCCCGGGACAGCGCAATCAGCCCCAGCATTTT

J gene: TRBJ1-2
D gene: .
V gene: TRBV27
clone size: .
CDR3 protein: CASSLDSDYGYTF
CDR3 DNA: TGTGCCAGCAGCCTCGACAGCGACTATGGCTACACCTTC

J gene: TRBJ1-6
D gene: TRBD1
V gene: TRBV5-4
clone size: .
CDR3 protein: CASSSRTGSVNSPLHF
CDR3 DNA: TGTGCCAGCAGCTCACGGACAGGGTCCGTCAATTCACCCCTCCACTTT

J gene: TRBJ1-2
D gene: TRBD1
V gene: TRBV29-1
clone size: .
CDR3 protein: CSVEGGLGYGYTF
CDR3 DNA: TGCAGCGTCGAAGGGGGCCTAGGGTATGGCTACACCTTC